This record covers a single TCR beta chain. The sample belongs to a study of cytomegalovirus exposure and HLA in healthy donors. The PCR made use of 60 Vbeta and 13 Jbeta primers. Sequenced by immunoSEQ multiplex PCR; TCRdb stores in-frame clones only, minus some. The repertoire holds a few hundred thousand clones, with more than 60% as singletons. Trimming at V came to 4 bases and at J to 2 bases, leaving 6 bases not matched to a gene. CDR1 is MGHRA and CDR2 is YSYEKL in the germline V gene. The CDR3 length is 16 residues. The sample consisted of PBMCs. The chain employs TRBV4-1 and TRBJ2-7, with TRBD2 matching over 12 bases. The receptor's source is a girl under 10 years old in good health and CMV-seronegative. The CDR3 DNA is TGCGCCAGCAGCCCAACGGGACTAGCGGGCACCTACGAGCAGTACTTC. Amino acid sequence: CASSPTGLAGTYEQYF.